This T cell receptor beta chain was recovered during a study of PD-L1 blockade in urothelial cancer. Study at large: Patients started atezolizumab around 2014, 1,200 mg intravenously every 3 weeks. Twenty-five of 29 patients were males with bladder-origin urothelial cancer.

With V trimmed by 8 bases and J by 7 bases, 8 bases remained unmatched. Germline values: CDR1 WSHSY, CDR2 SAAADI. The CDR3 covers 15 residues. The protocol was immunoSEQ multiplex PCR, while the TCRdb copy is restricted to in-frame clones and leaves out a portion. The sample has approximately 50,000 clones, more than 80% seen once. Time point noted: pretreatment peripheral blood. The rearrangement uses TRBV10-2 and TRBJ2-5; 15 nucleotides line up with TRBD2. The clonotype comes from a man aged 50-60 years with urothelial cancer. Source: PBMCs, taken around atezolizumab (anti-PD-L1) treatment. CDR3 region: CASLRTSGGAGTQYF. The CDR3 bases are TGCGCCAGCCTTCGGACTAGCGGGGGGGCCGGGACCCAGTACTTC.